This is a list of T cell receptor beta chains from one sample in a study of shared clonotypes between healthy human individuals. The data were produced by immunoSEQ multiplex PCR, yet TCRdb's version contains in-frame clones alone and is incomplete. The sample includes millions of clones, approximately 94% of them seen just once. The sequenced material came from naive CD4+ T cells sorted from blood. Source of these receptors: a man aged 18 to 29 in good health. The CDR3 runs from the conserved cysteine through the conserved F or W. A D gene is named only where the DNA matches it firmly. Size is stated for part of the rows, as once, few or many counts, or as a class when the clone is expanded.

J: TRBJ2-7
size: -
V: TRBV5-1
D: TRBD2
DNA: TGCGCCAGCAGCCCGGGTTGGCGAGGGCGTAAGCGGGAAGGCTACGAGCAGTACTTC
CDR3: CASSPGWRGRKREGYEQYF

J: TRBJ1-6
size: -
V: TRBV7-2
D: -
DNA: TGTGCCAGCAGCTTAGGACAGGATAATACGAGATCACCCCTCCACTTT
CDR3: CASSLGQDNTRSPLHF

J: TRBJ1-2
size: -
V: TRBV6-1
D: -
DNA: TGTGCCAGCAGTTCCCCCGGGGGAGGCTATGGCTACACCTTC
CDR3: CASSSPGGGYGYTF

J: TRBJ2-4
size: -
V: TRBV10-2
D: TRBD1
DNA: TGCGCCAGTGGGGACAGCCTAGCCAAAAACATTCAGTACTTC
CDR3: CASGDSLAKNIQYF

J: TRBJ1-5
size: -
V: TRBV10-3
D: TRBD1
DNA: TGTGCCATCTCGGGACAGGCCCTAGGGCCCCAGCATTTT
CDR3: CAISGQALGPQHF

J: TRBJ2-2
size: -
V: TRBV10-2
D: -
DNA: TGCGCCAGCAGTGAAGGGACCGCGAACACCGGGGAGCTGTTTTTT
CDR3: CASSEGTANTGELFF

J: TRBJ2-7
size: -
V: TRBV6-1
D: TRBD1
DNA: TGTGCCAGCAGCGGGACAGCGATTTACGAGCAGTACTTC
CDR3: CASSGTAIYEQYF

J: TRBJ2-3
size: -
V: TRBV11-3
D: -
DNA: TGTGCCAGCAGCTTGGGCAGGGGAGCAGATACGCAGTATTTT
CDR3: CASSLGRGADTQYF

J: TRBJ2-5
size: -
V: TRBV19
D: -
DNA: TGTGCCAGCAAGGGGGATGGAGAGACCCAGTACTTC
CDR3: CASKGDGETQYF

J: TRBJ1-5
size: -
V: TRBV19
D: -
DNA: TGTGCCAGTAGTATCTTTGTAGGTGGTGAGCCCCAGCATTTT
CDR3: CASSIFVGGEPQHF

J: TRBJ2-7
size: -
V: TRBV10-3
D: TRBD1
DNA: TGTGCCATAGGGACAGGGGGCGGCTACGAGCAGTACTTC
CDR3: CAIGTGGGYEQYF

J: TRBJ1-3
size: -
V: TRBV9
D: TRBD1
DNA: TGTGCCAGCAGCGCCGGGGGCTTGGAGGGGGCTCCCTCTGGAAACACCATATATTTT
CDR3: CASSAGGLEGAPSGNTIYF

J: TRBJ1-2
size: once
V: TRBV28
D: -
DNA: TGTGCCAGCAGCGGGACTACCGACTATGGCTACACCTTC
CDR3: CASSGTTDYGYTF

J: TRBJ2-5
size: -
V: TRBV5-4
D: TRBD1
DNA: TGTGCCAGCCACTACAGGGGGCGCCAAGAGACCCAGTACTTC
CDR3: CASHYRGRQETQYF

J: TRBJ2-7
size: -
V: TRBV19
D: -
DNA: TGTGCCAGTAGTATAGTCACCGGGAACTCCTACGAGCAGTACTTC
CDR3: CASSIVTGNSYEQYF

J: TRBJ2-1
size: -
V: TRBV28
D: TRBD2
DNA: TGTGCCAGCAGCCCATCTACGCGGGGGGGCGGGAATGAGCAGTTCTTC
CDR3: CASSPSTRGGGNEQFF

J: TRBJ2-4
size: -
V: TRBV4-1
D: TRBD1
DNA: TGCGCCAGCAGCCCGTTACAGGGGGTGATGGCCAAAAACATTCAGTACTTC
CDR3: CASSPLQGVMAKNIQYF

J: TRBJ2-1
size: -
V: TRBV5-1
D: -
DNA: TGCGCCAGCAGTCCCCCCAGCTCCTACAATGAGCAGTTCTTC
CDR3: CASSPPSSYNEQFF

J: TRBJ2-3
size: -
V: TRBV10-1
D: TRBD2
DNA: TGCGCCAGCAGCGGTCCGACTAGCGGGAGAGCCAGTACAGATACGCAGTATTTT
CDR3: CASSGPTSGRASTDTQYF

J: TRBJ2-3
size: once
V: TRBV4-3
D: TRBD2
DNA: TGCGCCAGCAGCCCCGGGGGGAGGGATACAGATACGCAGTATTTT
CDR3: CASSPGGRDTDTQYF

J: TRBJ2-2
size: -
V: TRBV5-4
D: -
DNA: TGTGCCAGCAGCTTTGGTACTACCACCGGGGAGCTGTTTTTT
CDR3: CASSFGTTTGELFF

J: TRBJ1-4
size: -
V: TRBV4-3
D: -
DNA: TGCGCCAGCAGCCAAGATCGGGCAGGGTGGATGGGGGCGGCTAATGAAAAACTGTTTTTT
CDR3: CASSQDRAGWMGAANEKLFF

J: TRBJ2-3
size: -
V: TRBV18
D: -
DNA: TGTGCCAGCTCACTGGAGTTACGAGGGGGCACAGATACGCAGTATTTT
CDR3: CASSLELRGGTDTQYF

J: TRBJ1-6
size: few
V: TRBV6-5
D: TRBD1
DNA: TGTGCCAGCAGTTCCGGGACAGGGGCTAATTCACCCCTCCACTTT
CDR3: CASSSGTGANSPLHF

J: TRBJ2-7
size: -
V: TRBV28
D: TRBD1
DNA: TGTGCCAGCAAATGGGGGACAGGGGCCTACGAGCAGTACTTC
CDR3: CASKWGTGAYEQYF

J: TRBJ2-1
size: -
V: TRBV5-1
D: -
DNA: TGCGCCAGCAGCTTGAACGGGGGGCTTAAGGACAATGAGCAGTTCTTC
CDR3: CASSLNGGLKDNEQFF

J: TRBJ1-1
size: -
V: TRBV5-1
D: -
DNA: TGCGCCAGCAGGGGGGGTAACACTGAAGCTTTCTTT
CDR3: CASRGGNTEAFF

J: TRBJ1-1
size: -
V: TRBV30
D: -
DNA: TGTGCCTGGAGTGTAGGATCAGGTGGCCTCTTT
CDR3: CAWSVGSGGLF

J: TRBJ1-1
size: -
V: TRBV9
D: TRBD1
DNA: TGTGCCAGCAGCGCTCCGACTGGACAGGGAACTTCTTTCTTT
CDR3: CASSAPTGQGTSFF

J: TRBJ1-1
size: -
V: TRBV5-1
D: -
DNA: TGCGCCAGCAGCTTGGGCGTGAGCACTGAAGCTTTCTTT
CDR3: CASSLGVSTEAFF

J: TRBJ2-7
size: -
V: TRBV6-5
D: -
DNA: TGTGCCAGCAGTTACTCGACGGGGGGCAACGAGCAGTACTTC
CDR3: CASSYSTGGNEQYF

J: TRBJ2-7
size: -
V: TRBV7-6
D: -
DNA: TGTGCCAGCAGCTCGATGGGGGCTGGGACCTACGAGCAGTACTTC
CDR3: CASSSMGAGTYEQYF

J: TRBJ1-5
size: few
V: TRBV5-6
D: -
DNA: TGTGCCAGCAGCCCATTCCATCCCCAGCATTTT
CDR3: CASSPFHPQHF

J: TRBJ2-2
size: -
V: TRBV11-3
D: -
DNA: TGTGCCAGCAGCTTAGATCGAGGCCCCGGGGAGCTGTTTTTT
CDR3: CASSLDRGPGELFF

J: TRBJ1-1
size: once
V: TRBV5-1
D: TRBD1
DNA: TGCGCCAGCAGCTTTTCCTCTGGACAGGGAGGCACTGAAGCTTTCTTT
CDR3: CASSFSSGQGGTEAFF

J: TRBJ2-1
size: -
V: TRBV19
D: -
DNA: TGTGCCAGTAGTTTCGGGGGTCTCCTTATCAATGAGCAGTTCTTC
CDR3: CASSFGGLLINEQFF

J: TRBJ1-1
size: -
V: TRBV7-9
D: -
DNA: TGTGCCAGCAGCCCGGTTGAGGGTCCTTTCTTT
CDR3: CASSPVEGPFF

J: TRBJ2-7
size: -
V: TRBV10-2
D: -
DNA: TGCGCCAGCAGTCGAGATGGGGGGCCCTACGAGCAGTACTTC
CDR3: CASSRDGGPYEQYF

J: TRBJ1-5
size: -
V: TRBV29-1
D: -
DNA: TGCAGCGTTGATGGTAGTCCCCAGCATTTT
CDR3: CSVDGSPQHF

J: TRBJ2-2
size: once
V: TRBV5-4
D: -
DNA: TGTGCCAGCAGCGTCCGTCAGGGGCACACCGGGGAGCTGTTTTTT
CDR3: CASSVRQGHTGELFF

J: TRBJ1-4
size: -
V: TRBV10-3
D: -
DNA: TGTGCCTCTAAGGGGTCCGATGAAAAACTGTTTTTT
CDR3: CASKGSDEKLFF

J: TRBJ1-5
size: -
V: TRBV28
D: -
DNA: TGTGCCAGCAGTTTGGCGGGTGGCGGGAATCAGCCCCAGCATTTT
CDR3: CASSLAGGGNQPQHF

J: TRBJ2-1
size: -
V: TRBV5-4
D: -
DNA: TGTGCCAGCAGTTCTTCCCGGACCATAGGCAGTGAGCAGTTCTTC
CDR3: CASSSSRTIGSEQFF